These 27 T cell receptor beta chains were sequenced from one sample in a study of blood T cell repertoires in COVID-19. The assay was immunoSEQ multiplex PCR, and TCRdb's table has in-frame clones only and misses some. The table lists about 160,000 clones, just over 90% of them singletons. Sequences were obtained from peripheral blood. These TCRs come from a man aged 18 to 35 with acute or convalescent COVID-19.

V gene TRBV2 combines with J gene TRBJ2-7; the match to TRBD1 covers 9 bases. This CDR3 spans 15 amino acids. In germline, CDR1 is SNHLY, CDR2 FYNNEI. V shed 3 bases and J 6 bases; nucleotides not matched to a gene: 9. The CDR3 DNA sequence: TGTGCCAGCAGTGAGTCGGGACAGGGTTTCGGCGAGCAGTACTTC. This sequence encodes CASSESGQGFGEQYF.

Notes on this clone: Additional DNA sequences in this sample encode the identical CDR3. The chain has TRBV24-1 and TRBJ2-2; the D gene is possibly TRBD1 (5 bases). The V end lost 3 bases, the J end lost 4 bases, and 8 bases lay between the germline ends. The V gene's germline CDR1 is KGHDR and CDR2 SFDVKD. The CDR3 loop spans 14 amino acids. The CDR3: CATSDPRGTGELFF. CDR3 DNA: TGTGCCACCAGTGATCCAAGGGGCACCGGGGAGCTGTTTTTT.

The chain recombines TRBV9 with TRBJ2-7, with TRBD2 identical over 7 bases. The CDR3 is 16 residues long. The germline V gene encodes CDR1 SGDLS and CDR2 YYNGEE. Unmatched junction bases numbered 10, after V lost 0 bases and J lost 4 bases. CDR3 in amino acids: CASSVASASGLYEQYF. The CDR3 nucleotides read TGTGCCAGCAGCGTAGCATCGGCTAGCGGATTATACGAGCAGTACTTC.

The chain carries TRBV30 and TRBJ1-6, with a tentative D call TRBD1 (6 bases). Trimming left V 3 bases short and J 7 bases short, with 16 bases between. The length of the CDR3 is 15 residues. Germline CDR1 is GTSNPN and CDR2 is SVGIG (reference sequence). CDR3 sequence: CAWRGHRTANSPLHF. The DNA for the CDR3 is TGTGCCTGGAGGGGTCATCGGACAGCGAATTCACCCCTCCACTTT. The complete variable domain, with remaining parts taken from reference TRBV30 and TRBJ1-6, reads SQTIHQWPATLVQPVGSPLSLECTVEGTSNPNLYWYRQAAGRGLQLLFYSVGIGQISSEVPQNLSASRPQDRQFILSSKKLLLSDSGFYLCAWRGHRTANSPLHFGNGTRLTVT.

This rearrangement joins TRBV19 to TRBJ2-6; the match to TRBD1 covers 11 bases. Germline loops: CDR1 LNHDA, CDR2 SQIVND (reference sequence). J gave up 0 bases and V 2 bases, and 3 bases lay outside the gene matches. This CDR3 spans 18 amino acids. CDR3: CASSIWGTGGSGANVLTF. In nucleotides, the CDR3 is TGTGCCAGTAGTATATGGGGGACAGGGGGCTCTGGGGCCAACGTCCTGACTTTC.

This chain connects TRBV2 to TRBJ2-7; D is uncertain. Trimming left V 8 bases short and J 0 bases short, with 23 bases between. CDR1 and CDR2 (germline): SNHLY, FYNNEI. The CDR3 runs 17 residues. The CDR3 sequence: CASYSVAEHRLSYEQYF. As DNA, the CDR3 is TGTGCCAGCTATTCCGTGGCAGAACACCGACTCTCCTACGAGCAGTACTTC.

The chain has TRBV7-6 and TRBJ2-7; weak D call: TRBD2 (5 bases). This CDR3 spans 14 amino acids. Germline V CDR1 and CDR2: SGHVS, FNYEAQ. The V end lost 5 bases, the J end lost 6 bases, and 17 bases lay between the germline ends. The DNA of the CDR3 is TGTGCCAGCAGCACCACGGGATCCCTCGGCGAGCAGTACTTC. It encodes CASSTTGSLGEQYF.

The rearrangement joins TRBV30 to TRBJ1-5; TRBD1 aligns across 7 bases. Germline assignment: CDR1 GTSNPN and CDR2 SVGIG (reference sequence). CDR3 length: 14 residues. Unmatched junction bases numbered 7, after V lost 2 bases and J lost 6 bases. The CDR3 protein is CAWSLTGSGQPQHF. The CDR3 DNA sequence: TGTGCCTGGAGTCTGACAGGGAGTGGTCAGCCCCAGCATTTT.

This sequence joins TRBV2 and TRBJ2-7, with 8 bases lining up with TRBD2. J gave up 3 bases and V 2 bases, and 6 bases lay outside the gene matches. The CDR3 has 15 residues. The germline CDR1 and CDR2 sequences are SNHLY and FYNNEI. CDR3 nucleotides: TGTGCCAGCAGTGAACCGGGACTAGTGTTCTACGAGCAGTACTTC. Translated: CASSEPGLVFYEQYF.

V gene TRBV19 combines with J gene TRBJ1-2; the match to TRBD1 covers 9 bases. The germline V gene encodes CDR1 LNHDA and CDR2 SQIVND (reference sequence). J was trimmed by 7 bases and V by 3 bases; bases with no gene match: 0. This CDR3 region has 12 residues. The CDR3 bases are TGTGCCAGTAGTATGGGACAGGGTGGCTACACCTTC. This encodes CASSMGQGGYTF.

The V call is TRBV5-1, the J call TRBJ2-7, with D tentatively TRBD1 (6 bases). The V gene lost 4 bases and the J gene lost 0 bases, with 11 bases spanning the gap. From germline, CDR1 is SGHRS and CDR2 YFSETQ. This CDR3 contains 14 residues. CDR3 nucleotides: TGCGCCAGCAGCCTACAGGGACCCTCCTACGAGCAGTACTTC. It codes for CASSLQGPSYEQYF.

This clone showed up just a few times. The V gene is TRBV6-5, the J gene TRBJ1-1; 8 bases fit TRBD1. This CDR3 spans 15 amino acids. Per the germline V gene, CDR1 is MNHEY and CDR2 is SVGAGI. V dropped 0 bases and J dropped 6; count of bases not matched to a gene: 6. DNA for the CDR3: TGTGCCAGCAGTTACTCACAGGGGGAAGTCTCTGAAGCTTTCTTT. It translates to CASSYSQGEVSEAFF.

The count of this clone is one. The CDR3 DNA reads TGTGCCAGCAGCCAAAGCAGGGGACACCCTAACTATGGCTACACCTTC. Amino acid sequence: CASSQSRGHPNYGYTF. The chain joins TRBV13 to TRBJ1-2; D might be TRBD1 (6 bases). CDR3 length equals 16 residues. The germline V gene has CDR1 PRHDT and CDR2 FYEKMQ (reference sequence). V was clipped by 5 bases and J by 0 bases, with 16 bases between them.

In DNA, the CDR3 is TGTGCCACCAGTGACCAATTTACAGGGCTAGGGGCTAATGAGCAGTTCTTC. Protein sequence: CATSDQFTGLGANEQFF. This chain joins TRBV24-1 and TRBJ2-1; possible D gene TRBD1, 6 bases. CDR1 is KGHDR and CDR2 is SFDVKD in the germline V gene. V was shortened by 4 bases and J by 7 bases, with 22 bases between the two germline ends. The CDR3 loop spans 17 amino acids.

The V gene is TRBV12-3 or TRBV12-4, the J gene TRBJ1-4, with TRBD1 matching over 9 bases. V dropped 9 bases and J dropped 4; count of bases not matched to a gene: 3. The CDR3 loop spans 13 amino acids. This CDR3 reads CASGTGNNEKLFF. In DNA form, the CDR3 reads TGTGCCAGTGGGACAGGGAATAATGAAAAACTGTTTTTT.

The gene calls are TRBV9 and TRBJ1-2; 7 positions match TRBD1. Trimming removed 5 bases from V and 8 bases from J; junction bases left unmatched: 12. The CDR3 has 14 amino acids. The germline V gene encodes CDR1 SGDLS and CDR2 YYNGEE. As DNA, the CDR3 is TGTGCCAGCAGGGACTACAGGGGCGAGCGGGGCTACACCTTC. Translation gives CASRDYRGERGYTF.

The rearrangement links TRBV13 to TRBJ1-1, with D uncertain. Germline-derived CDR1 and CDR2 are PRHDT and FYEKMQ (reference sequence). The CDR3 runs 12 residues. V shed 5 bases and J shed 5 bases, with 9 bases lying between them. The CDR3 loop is CASSPQRTEAFF. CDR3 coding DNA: TGTGCCAGCAGCCCTCAGCGTACTGAAGCTTTCTTT. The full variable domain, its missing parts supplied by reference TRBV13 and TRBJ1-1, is AAGVIQSPRHLIKEKRETATLKCYPIPRHDTVYWYQQGPGQDPQFLISFYEKMQSDKGSIPDRFSAQQFSDYHSELNMSSLELGDSALYFCASSPQRTEAFFGQGTRLTVV.

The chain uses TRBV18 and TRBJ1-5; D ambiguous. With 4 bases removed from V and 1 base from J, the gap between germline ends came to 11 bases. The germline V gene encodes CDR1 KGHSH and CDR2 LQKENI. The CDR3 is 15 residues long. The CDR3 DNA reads TGTGCCAGCTCACTCGGTTTTACGAGCAATCAGCCCCAGCATTTT. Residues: CASSLGFTSNQPQHF.

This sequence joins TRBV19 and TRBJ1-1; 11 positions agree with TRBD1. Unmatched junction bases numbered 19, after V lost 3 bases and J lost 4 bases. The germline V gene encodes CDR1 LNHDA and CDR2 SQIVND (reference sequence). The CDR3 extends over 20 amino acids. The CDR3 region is CASSIWGYKGQGERGTEAFF. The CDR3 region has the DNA TGTGCCAGTAGTATTTGGGGATACAAGGGACAGGGGGAACGTGGCACTGAAGCTTTCTTT.

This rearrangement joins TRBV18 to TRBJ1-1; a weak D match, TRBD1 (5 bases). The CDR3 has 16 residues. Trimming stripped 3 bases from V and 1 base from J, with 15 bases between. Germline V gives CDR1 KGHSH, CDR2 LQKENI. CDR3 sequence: CASSPSGVRGNTEAFF. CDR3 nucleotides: TGTGCCAGCTCACCCTCGGGGGTCCGAGGGAACACTGAAGCTTTCTTT.

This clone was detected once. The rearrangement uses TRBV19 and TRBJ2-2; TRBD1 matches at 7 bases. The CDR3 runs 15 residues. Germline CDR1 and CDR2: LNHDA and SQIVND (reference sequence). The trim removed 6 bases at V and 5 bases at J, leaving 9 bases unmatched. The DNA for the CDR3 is TGTGCCAGTAGCCCCGACAGGGACGGGACCGGGGAGCTGTTTTTT. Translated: CASSPDRDGTGELFF.

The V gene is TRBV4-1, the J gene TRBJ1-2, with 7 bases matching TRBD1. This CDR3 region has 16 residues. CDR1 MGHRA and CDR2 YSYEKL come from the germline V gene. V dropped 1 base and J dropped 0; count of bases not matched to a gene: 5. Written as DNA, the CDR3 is TGCGCCAGCAGCCAAGGCCCCGGGACAGCTAACTATGGCTACACCTTC. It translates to CASSQGPGTANYGYTF.

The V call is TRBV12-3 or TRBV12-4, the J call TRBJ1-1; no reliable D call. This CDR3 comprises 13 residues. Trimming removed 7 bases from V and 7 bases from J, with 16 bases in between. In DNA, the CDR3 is TGTGCCAGCAACTCAATCGGGGTTGGTGAAGCTTTCTTT. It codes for CASNSIGVGEAFF.

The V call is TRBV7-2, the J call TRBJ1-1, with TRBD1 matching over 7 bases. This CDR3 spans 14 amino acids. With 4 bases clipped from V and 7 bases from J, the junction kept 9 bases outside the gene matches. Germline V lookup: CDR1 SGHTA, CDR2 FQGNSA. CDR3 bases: TGTGCCAGCAGCTCCCCCCCGACAGGGCATGAAGCTTTCTTT. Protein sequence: CASSSPPTGHEAFF.

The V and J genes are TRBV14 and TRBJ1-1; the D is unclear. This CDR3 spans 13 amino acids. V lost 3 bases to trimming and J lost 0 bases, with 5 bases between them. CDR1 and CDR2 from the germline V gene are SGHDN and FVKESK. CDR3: CASSHSLNTEAFF. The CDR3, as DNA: TGTGCCAGCAGCCATTCCTTGAACACTGAAGCTTTCTTT.

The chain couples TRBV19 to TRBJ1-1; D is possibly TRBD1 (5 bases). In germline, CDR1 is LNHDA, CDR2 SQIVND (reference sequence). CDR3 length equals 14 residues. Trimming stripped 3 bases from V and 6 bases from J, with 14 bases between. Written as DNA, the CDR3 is TGTGCCAGTAGTATTGGGGGGGTTGGCGCTGAAGCTTTCTTT. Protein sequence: CASSIGGVGAEAFF.

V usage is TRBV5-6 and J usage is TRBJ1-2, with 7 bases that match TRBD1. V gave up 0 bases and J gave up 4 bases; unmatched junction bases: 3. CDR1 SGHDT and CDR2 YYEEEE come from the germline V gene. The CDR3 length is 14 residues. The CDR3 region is CASSLDGTAYGYTF. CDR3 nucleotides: TGTGCCAGCAGCTTGGACGGGACAGCCTATGGCTACACCTTC. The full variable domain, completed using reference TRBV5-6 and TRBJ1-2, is DAGVTQSPTHLIKTRGQQVTLRCSPKSGHDTVSWYQQALGQGPQFIFQYYEEEERQRGNFPDRFSGHQFPNYSSELNVNALLLGDSALYLCASSLDGTAYGYTFGSGTRLTVV.